This TCR beta chain emerged from a study of T cell responses to AZD1222 COVID-19 vaccine (dated by TCRdb to 2020 to 2022). About the study as a whole: TCR sequencing covered fewer than 250 trial participants: approximately 200 given two doses of AZD1222 and around 26 given two doses of MenACWY control vaccine. Trial participants were enrolled by age into 18-55, 56-69 and 70-plus year subgroups, with around 140, 26 and 57 TCR-sequenced participants respectively. Study-level results and caveats: Because no day 14 peak-response samples were available, the repertoires could be characterized only after the peak T cell response. Participants were mostly white British and included more females than males, and it was suggested by the authors that clonal diversity may have been underestimated. In the small 56-69-year group, the increase in depth fell short of significance, most likely because of low power. The whole spike protein was spanned by vaccine-associated CD4 TCRs, and dominant responses were seen in regions 160-218 and 743-854. A significant rise in spike-specific TCR breadth and depth was observed after two AZD1222 doses relative to day 0 and relative to MenACWY recipients. Reportedly, close to half of the unique spike-specific TCRs recognized epitopes lying outside the regions that are mutated in the B.1.351 and B.1.1.7 variants. Conclusions about previously exposed vaccinees are limited, since just five to seven AZD1222 recipients were seropositive for SARS-CoV-2 at baseline.

About this clone itself: Its antigen specificity is not known. Base qualities are missing; no much larger clone stands one base away.

Sequences GTSNPN (CDR1) and SVGIG (CDR2) are obtained from the germline V gene (reference sequence). Including cysteine and phenylalanine, the CDR3 has 15 amino acids. Left in the record is the CDR3 DNA by itself, 45 bases read in frame from the first base. The germline ends are 12 bases apart after V is trimmed by 1 base and J by 0 bases. Taken with the paper, the label for time point translates to: about 28 days (+/-7) after the second vaccine dose. According to the study, the label for this sample's treatment or condition signals: meningococcal conjugate vaccine given as trial control. Vaccinee samples were obtained from the UK trials COV001 and COV002, which included a single-blind randomized controlled phase 2/3 trial of AZD1222 (ChAdOx1 nCoV-19) in healthy adults. For TCRbeta chain sequencing, PBMC samples from trial participants were taken at day 0 and at day 28 after the second dose. The CDR3 regions of human TCRbeta chains were subjected to immunosequencing. The paper's data handling went like this. TCRs in the repertoires were compared against a reference library of SARS-CoV-2-specific TCRs that had been generated with the MIRA antigen-specificity platform. Breadth was defined as the fraction of unique TCRs that were SARS-CoV-2-associated. Depth was defined as the fraction of total T cells that were SARS-CoV-2-associated. Each spike-specific TCR was assigned to its reactive spike region and to a CD4 or CD8 class using the MIRA data. Log10-transformed breadth and depth values were compared by one-way ANOVA with Sidak's multiple comparisons tests. TCRdb obtained this table from immuneACCESS and retained in-frame rearrangements with V and J assigned. These tables miss some clones; where compared with another copy, unresolved V genes account for less than half of the shortfall, and the remainder is unexplained. The V and J calls and clone size come from that table; D and trimming were worked out from the DNA. The sample table shows 200,000 to 250,000 clones, and approximately 94% are seen once. The ten top clones hold approximately 1.5% of the sample.

The sequence is built from TRBV30 and TRBJ1-2, with an unclear D gene assignment. Sequencing was performed on peripheral blood, taken 28 days after the second dose of the MenACWY control vaccine. This TCR derives from an adult who received the MenACWY meningococcal vaccine as a control. The bases are TGTGCCTGGAGTGACCCGGGCCGCACTAACTATGGCTACACCTTC. Its protein product is CAWSDPGRTNYGYTF. Beyond the CDR3, the reference TRBV30 and TRBJ1-2 genes provide the residues; the full variable domain reads: SQTIHQWPATLVQPVGSPLSLECTVEGTSNPNLYWYRQAAGRGLQLLFYSVGIGQISSEVPQNLSASRPQDRQFILSSKKLLLSDSGFYLCAWSDPGRTNYGYTFGSGTRLTVV.